This T cell receptor beta chain was found in a study of early T cells in non-severe SARS-CoV-2 infection. About this clonotype: What it binds is not known.

Individual cDNA molecules were tagged with unique molecular identifiers. From the 5' RACE reads, TCRdb called clonotypes with MiXCR, one entry per CDR3 protein. The repertoire holds 75,000 to 100,000 distinct CDR3 sequences, with about 14% as singletons. Study conclusions and caveats: Reliance on VDJdb matching favored anti-spike CD8 responses; private and CD4 specificities were missed.

The junction had 4 bases not matched to a gene; V was cut back by 6 bases and J by 0 bases. Germline values: CDR1 SGHTA, CDR2 FQGNSA. This CDR3 has 14 amino acids. Sequences were obtained from whole blood. The rearrangement uses TRBV7-2 and TRBJ2-7; 8 bases map to TRBD2. The source is an adult who was a healthcare worker with PCR-confirmed SARS-CoV-2 infection or an uninfected control (not recorded which). CDR3 coding DNA: TGTGCCAGCAGAGAGCGGGGGAGCTCCTACGAGCAGTACTTC. It encodes CASRERGSSYEQYF. Full variable domain (rest looked up from reference TRBV7-2 and TRBJ2-7): GAGVSQSPSNKVTEKGKDVELRCDPISGHTALYWYRQSLGQGLEFLIYFQGNSAPDKSGLPSDRFSAERTGGSVSTLTIQRTQQEDSAVYLCASRERGSSYEQYFGPGTRLTVT.